The clone carrying this T cell receptor beta chain was picked up a small number of times. The entry originates in a study of cytomegalovirus exposure and HLA in healthy donors. Trimming shortened V by 0 bases and J by 0 bases, and 7 bases separated the two germline ends. The CDR3 contains 14 residues. In germline, CDR1 is SGHRS, CDR2 YFSETQ. 13 Jbeta primers and 60 Vbeta primers were used for the PCR. The table came from immunoSEQ multiplex PCR; TCRdb's copy has only in-frame clones and leaves some out. The repertoire holds some 96,000 clones, with 64% as singletons. The sequencing sample was made of PBMCs. This chain uses TRBV5-1 with TRBJ2-7; unclear D gene. This TCR came from a man aged 55-75 years in good health and CMV-seronegative. The DNA for the CDR3 is TGCGCCAGCAGCTTGGATCCAAACTCCTACGAGCAGTACTTC. This sequence encodes CASSLDPNSYEQYF.